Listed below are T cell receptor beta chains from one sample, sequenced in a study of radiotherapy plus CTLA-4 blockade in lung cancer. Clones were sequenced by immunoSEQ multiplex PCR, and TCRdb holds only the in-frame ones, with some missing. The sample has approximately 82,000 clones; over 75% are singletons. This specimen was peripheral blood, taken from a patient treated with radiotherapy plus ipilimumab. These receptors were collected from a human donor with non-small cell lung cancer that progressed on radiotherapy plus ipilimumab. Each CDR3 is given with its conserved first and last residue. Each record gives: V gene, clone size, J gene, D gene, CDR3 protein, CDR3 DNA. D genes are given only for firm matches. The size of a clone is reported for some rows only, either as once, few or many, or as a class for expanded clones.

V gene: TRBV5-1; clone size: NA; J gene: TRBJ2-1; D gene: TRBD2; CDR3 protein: CASSSLAGGLNEQFF; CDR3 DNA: TGCGCCAGCAGCTCCCTAGCGGGAGGGTTAAATGAGCAGTTCTTC
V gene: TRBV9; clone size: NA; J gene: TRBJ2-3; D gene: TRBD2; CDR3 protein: CASREGTSGGDTQYF; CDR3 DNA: TGTGCCAGCAGGGAGGGGACTAGCGGGGGAGATACGCAGTATTTT
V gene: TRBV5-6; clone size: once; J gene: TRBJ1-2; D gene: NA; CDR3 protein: CASKWRAAADIIYGYTF; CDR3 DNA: TGTGCCAGCAAGTGGAGGGCAGCCGCAGACATAATCTATGGCTACACCTTC
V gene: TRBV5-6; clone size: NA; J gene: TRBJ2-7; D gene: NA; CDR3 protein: CASSLDPGAYEQYF; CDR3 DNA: TGTGCCAGCAGCTTGGATCCGGGGGCCTACGAGCAGTACTTC
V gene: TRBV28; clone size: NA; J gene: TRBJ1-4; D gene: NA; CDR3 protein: CASRDYGRGDEKLFF; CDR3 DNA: TGTGCCAGCAGGGACTATGGGAGAGGAGACGAAAAACTGTTTTTT
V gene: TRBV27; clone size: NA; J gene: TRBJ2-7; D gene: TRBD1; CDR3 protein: CASSLGQENEQYF; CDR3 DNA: TGTGCCAGCAGTTTAGGACAGGAAAACGAGCAGTACTTC
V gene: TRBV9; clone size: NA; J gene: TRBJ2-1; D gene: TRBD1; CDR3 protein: CASSVGQGLYNEQFF; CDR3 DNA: TGTGCCAGCAGCGTGGGACAGGGTCTATACAATGAGCAGTTCTTC
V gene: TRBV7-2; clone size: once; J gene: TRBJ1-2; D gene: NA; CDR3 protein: CASSHSVNPGMIGYTF; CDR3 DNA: TGTGCCAGCAGCCATAGCGTAAATCCCGGTATGATTGGCTACACCTTC
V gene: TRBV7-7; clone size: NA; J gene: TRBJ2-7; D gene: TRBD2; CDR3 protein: CASNLREGPLSYEQYF; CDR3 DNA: TGTGCCAGCAATCTGAGGGAGGGCCCACTCTCCTACGAGCAGTACTTC
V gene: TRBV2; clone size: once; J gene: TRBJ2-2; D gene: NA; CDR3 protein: CASKNRANTGELFF; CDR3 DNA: TGTGCCAGCAAGAACAGGGCGAACACCGGGGAGCTGTTTTTT
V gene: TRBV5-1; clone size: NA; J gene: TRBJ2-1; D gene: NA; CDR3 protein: CASSLAGSSLVDGHEQFF; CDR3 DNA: TGCGCCAGCAGCTTGGCCGGGTCCTCGCTGGTCGACGGGCATGAGCAGTTCTTC
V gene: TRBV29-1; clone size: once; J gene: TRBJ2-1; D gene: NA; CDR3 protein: CSDKGEPDKEQFF; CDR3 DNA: TGCAGCGACAAGGGGGAACCTGACAAGGAGCAGTTCTTC
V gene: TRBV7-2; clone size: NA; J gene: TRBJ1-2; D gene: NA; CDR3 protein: CASSDPGYYNYGYTF; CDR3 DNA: TGTGCCAGCAGCGACCCGGGATACTATAACTATGGCTACACCTTC
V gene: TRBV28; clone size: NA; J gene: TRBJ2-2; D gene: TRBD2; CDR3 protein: CASSLPSGGTTGELFF; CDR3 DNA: TGTGCCAGCAGTTTGCCTAGCGGGGGTACAACCGGGGAGCTGTTTTTT
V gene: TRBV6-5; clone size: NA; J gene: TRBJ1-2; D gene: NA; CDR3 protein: CASSYLVKSSGYTF; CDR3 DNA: TGTGCCAGCAGTTACTTGGTCAAAAGCTCCGGCTACACCTTC
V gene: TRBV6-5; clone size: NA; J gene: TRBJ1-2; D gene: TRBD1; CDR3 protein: CASRGQGRMYYGYTF; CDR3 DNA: TGTGCCAGCAGGGGACAGGGGAGGATGTACTATGGCTACACCTTC
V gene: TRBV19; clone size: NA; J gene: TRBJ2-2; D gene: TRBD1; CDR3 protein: CASTTLQGVTGELFF; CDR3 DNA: TGTGCCAGCACAACCTTACAGGGGGTCACCGGGGAGCTGTTTTTT
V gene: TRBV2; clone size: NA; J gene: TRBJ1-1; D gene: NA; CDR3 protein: CASSEGNRNTEAFF; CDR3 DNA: TGTGCCAGCAGTGAGGGCAACCGGAACACTGAAGCTTTCTTT
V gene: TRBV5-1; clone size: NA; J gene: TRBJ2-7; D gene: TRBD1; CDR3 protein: CASSYGQGIGPGEQYF; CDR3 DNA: TGCGCCAGCAGCTACGGACAGGGGATCGGCCCGGGCGAGCAGTACTTC
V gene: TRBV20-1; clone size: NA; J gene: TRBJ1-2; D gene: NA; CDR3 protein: CSAKFSSYTF; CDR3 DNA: TGCAGTGCGAAGTTCTCCTCCTACACCTTC
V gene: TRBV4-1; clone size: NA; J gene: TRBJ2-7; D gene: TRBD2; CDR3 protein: CASSQVTSGGAGEQYF; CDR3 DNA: TGCGCCAGCAGCCAAGTGACTAGCGGGGGGGCCGGCGAGCAGTACTTC
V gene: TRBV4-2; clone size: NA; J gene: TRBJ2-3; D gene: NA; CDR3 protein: CASSQNIGGITDTQYF; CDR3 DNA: TGTGCCAGCAGCCAAAATATCGGGGGTATCACAGATACGCAGTATTTT
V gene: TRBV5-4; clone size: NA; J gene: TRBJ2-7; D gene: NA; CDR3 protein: CASSLAGALLGEQYF; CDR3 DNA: TGTGCCAGCAGCTTGGCCGGGGCGCTTTTGGGAGAGCAGTACTTC
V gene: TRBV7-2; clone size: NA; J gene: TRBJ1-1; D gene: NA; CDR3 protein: CASSLMTGNTEAFF; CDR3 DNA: TGTGCCAGCAGCCTAATGACGGGGAACACTGAAGCTTTCTTT
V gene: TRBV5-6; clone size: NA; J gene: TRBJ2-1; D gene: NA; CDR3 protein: CASSLEWGNEQFF; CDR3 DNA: TGTGCCAGCAGCTTGGAGTGGGGAAATGAGCAGTTCTTC
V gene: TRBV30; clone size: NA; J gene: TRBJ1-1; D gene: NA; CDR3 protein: CAWSANLGTEAFF; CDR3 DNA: TGTGCCTGGAGTGCGAATTTGGGCACTGAAGCTTTCTTT
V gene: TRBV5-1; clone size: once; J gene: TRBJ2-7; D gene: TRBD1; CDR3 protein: CASSLGPKTGLVYEQYF; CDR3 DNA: TGCGCCAGCAGCTTGGGCCCGAAGACAGGGCTCGTCTACGAGCAGTACTTC
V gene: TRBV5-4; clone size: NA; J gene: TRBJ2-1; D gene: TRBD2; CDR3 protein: CASSLAGGLAGARGQFF; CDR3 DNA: TGTGCCAGCAGCTTGGCTGGGGGACTAGCGGGGGCCAGGGGGCAGTTCTTC